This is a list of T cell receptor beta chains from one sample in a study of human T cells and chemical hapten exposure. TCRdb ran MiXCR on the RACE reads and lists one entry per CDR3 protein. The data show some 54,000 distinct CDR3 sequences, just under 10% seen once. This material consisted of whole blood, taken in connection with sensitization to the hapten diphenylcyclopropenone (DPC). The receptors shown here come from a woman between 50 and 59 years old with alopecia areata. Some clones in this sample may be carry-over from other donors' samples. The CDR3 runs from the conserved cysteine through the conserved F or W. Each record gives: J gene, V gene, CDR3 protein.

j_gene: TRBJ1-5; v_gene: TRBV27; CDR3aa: CASSWDGNQPQHF
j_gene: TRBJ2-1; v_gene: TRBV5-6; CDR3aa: CASSRDGNSYNEQFF
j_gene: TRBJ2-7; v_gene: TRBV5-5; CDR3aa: CASSYRQGTYEQYF
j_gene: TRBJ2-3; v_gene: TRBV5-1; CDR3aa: CASSSGVRSTSTDTQYF
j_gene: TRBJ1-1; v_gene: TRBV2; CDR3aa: CASSELWTEAFF
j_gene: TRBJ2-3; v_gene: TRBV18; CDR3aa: CASRTTDTQYF
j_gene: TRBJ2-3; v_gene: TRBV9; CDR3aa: CASSLSGTVTDTQYF
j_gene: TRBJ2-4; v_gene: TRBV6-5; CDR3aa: CASSYSSQGKNIQYF
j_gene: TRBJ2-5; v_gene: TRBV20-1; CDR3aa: CSARRTVETQYF
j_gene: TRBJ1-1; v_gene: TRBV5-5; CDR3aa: CASSLETVGASEAFF
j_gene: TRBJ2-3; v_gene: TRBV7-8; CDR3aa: CASSTQSGGLAADTQYF
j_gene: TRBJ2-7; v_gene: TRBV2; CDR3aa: CASSDLRTEQYF
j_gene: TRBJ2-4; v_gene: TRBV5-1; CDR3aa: CASSLLPLLLAKNIQYF
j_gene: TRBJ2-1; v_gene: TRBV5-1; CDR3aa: CASSLALGLGNIEQFF
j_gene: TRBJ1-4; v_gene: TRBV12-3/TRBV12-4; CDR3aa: CASNIYTGGRSEKLFF
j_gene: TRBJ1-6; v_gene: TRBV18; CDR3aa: CASSPLQYSPNSPLHF
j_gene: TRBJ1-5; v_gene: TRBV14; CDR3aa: CASSQSGTGANQPQHF
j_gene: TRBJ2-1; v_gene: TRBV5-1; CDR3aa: CASSLDSGSSYNEQFF
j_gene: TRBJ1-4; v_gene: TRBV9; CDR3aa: CASSPDSPRHLEKLFF
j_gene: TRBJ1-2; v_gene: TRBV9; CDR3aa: CASSPRWGQGIGGYTF
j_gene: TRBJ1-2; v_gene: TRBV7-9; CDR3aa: CASSLAFRQGNGYTF
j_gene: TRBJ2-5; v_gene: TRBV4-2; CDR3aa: CASSHDRRQETQYF
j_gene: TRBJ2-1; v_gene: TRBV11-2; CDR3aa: CASSSRGGLDEQFF
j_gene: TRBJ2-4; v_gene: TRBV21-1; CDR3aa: CASRRERGRSKNIQYF
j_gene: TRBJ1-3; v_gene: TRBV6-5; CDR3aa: CASRHGNTIYF
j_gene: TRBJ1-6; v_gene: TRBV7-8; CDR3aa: CASSGQTGGWSPLHF
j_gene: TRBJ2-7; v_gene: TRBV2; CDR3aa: CASGGETYEQYF
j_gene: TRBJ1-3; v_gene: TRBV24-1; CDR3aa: CATRNTIYF
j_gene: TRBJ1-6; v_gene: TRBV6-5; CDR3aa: CASSGDTDSAPLHF
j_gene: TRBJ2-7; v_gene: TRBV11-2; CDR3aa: CASSLFAGSMYEQYF
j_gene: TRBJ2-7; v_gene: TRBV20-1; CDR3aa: CSAVPGLGDYEQYF
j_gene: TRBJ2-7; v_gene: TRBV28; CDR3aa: CASSRVGNLYEQYF
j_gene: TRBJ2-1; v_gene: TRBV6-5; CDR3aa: CASSQGQGYNEQFF
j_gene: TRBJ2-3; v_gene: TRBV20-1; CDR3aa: CSARTGANTDTQYF
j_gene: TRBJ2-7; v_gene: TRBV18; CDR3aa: CASSLNIDSSYEQYF